These T cell receptor beta chains were read from a single sample in a study of shared clonotypes between healthy human individuals. Generated by immunoSEQ multiplex PCR, the TCRdb table keeps only in-frame clones and is missing some. The profile shows about 600,000 clones, 95% to 98% of them singletons. The sample taken for sequencing was naive CD8+ T cells sorted from blood. The receptor set was obtained from a man aged 30 to 39 in good health. Each CDR3 is given with its conserved first and last residue. D genes are given only for firm matches. Clone size is stated in some rows and not others, as once, few, many or a class when expanded.

J gene | V gene | clone size | D gene | CDR3 protein | CDR3 DNA
TRBJ1-1 | TRBV9 | - | - | CASSRLWGAFF | TGTGCCAGCAGCCGGCTTTGGGGGGCTTTCTTT
TRBJ2-2 | TRBV6-6 | - | - | CASSYEQERAGELFF | TGTGCCAGCAGTTACGAACAGGAGCGAGCCGGGGAGCTGTTTTTT
TRBJ1-5 | TRBV15 | - | TRBD1 | CATSRDAVTGNQPQHF | TGTGCCACCAGCAGAGATGCCGTGACAGGGAATCAGCCCCAGCATTTT
TRBJ1-2 | TRBV5-4 | - | TRBD1 | CASSHWGQQTDGYTF | TGTGCCAGCAGCCATTGGGGACAGCAGACTGATGGCTACACCTTC
TRBJ2-7 | TRBV7-2 | - | - | CASTSSGDSAYEQYF | TGTGCCAGCACCTCCTCGGGAGATTCGGCCTACGAGCAGTACTTC
TRBJ2-5 | TRBV7-2 | - | - | CASTFYGTKEETQYF | TGTGCCAGCACCTTTTATGGGACAAAAGAAGAGACCCAGTACTTC
TRBJ2-1 | TRBV7-3 | - | - | CASSFRMRGDWKDEQFF | TGTGCCAGCAGCTTCCGGATGAGAGGGGACTGGAAGGATGAGCAGTTCTTC
TRBJ2-7 | TRBV28 | - | TRBD2 | CASSLSYTGTSGYEQYF | TGTGCCAGCAGTTTATCATATACCGGGACTAGCGGTTACGAGCAGTACTTC
TRBJ2-1 | TRBV10-1 | - | - | CASSPVGSSSYNEQFF | TGCGCCAGCAGTCCGGTGGGGTCTAGCTCCTACAATGAGCAGTTCTTC
TRBJ2-7 | TRBV29-1 | - | - | CSVVAATTYEQYF | TGCAGCGTTGTGGCAGCCACTACCTACGAGCAGTACTTC
TRBJ2-7 | TRBV7-3 | - | - | CASSLTPAGVVGYEQYF | TGTGCCAGCAGCTTAACCCCGGCAGGGGTGGTTGGCTACGAGCAGTACTTC
TRBJ2-3 | TRBV9 | - | - | CASSVGVSDTQYF | TGTGCCAGCAGCGTAGGCGTATCCGATACGCAGTATTTT
TRBJ2-3 | TRBV9 | - | TRBD2 | CASSPRGAGMPQQYF | TGTGCCAGCAGCCCCCGGGGAGCGGGGATGCCCCAGCAGTATTTT
TRBJ1-1 | TRBV28 | - | - | CASSYVANTEAFF | TGTGCCAGCAGTTACGTGGCGAACACTGAAGCTTTCTTT
TRBJ1-5 | TRBV7-9 | - | - | CASTEQNQPQHF | TGTGCCAGCACCGAACAGAATCAGCCCCAGCATTTT
TRBJ2-2 | TRBV5-1 | once | - | CASAEGTGELFF | TGCGCCAGCGCTGAGGGCACCGGGGAGCTGTTTTTT
TRBJ2-3 | TRBV11-3 | - | TRBD2 | CASSPRTSGRADTDTQYF | TGTGCCAGCAGCCCAAGGACTAGCGGGAGGGCGGACACAGATACGCAGTATTTT
TRBJ2-7 | TRBV9 | - | - | CASSVEGHGSYEQYF | TGTGCCAGCAGCGTAGAGGGACATGGCTCCTACGAGCAGTACTTC
TRBJ2-7 | TRBV10-1 | - | - | CASSESSAGSEQYF | TGCGCCAGCAGTGAGTCGTCTGCGGGCTCCGAGCAGTACTTC
TRBJ1-1 | TRBV5-4 | - | TRBD1 | CASSSAQGAWTEAFF | TGTGCCAGCAGCAGCGCACAGGGGGCATGGACTGAAGCTTTCTTT
TRBJ2-3 | TRBV9 | - | - | CASSVQGGTDTQYF | TGTGCCAGCAGCGTACAGGGCGGCACAGATACGCAGTATTTT
TRBJ1-5 | TRBV6-1 | - | TRBD1 | CASSEVRKGQPSNQPQHF | TGTGCCAGCAGTGAAGTAAGGAAGGGACAGCCCAGCAATCAGCCCCAGCATTTT
TRBJ2-7 | TRBV7-9 | - | TRBD1 | CASSLSGTGSSEQYF | TGTGCCAGCAGCTTGTCCGGGACAGGTTCTTCCGAGCAGTACTTC
TRBJ2-1 | TRBV28 | - | - | CASSLGGAYEQFF | TGTGCCAGCAGTTTGGGGGGCGCGTATGAGCAGTTCTTC
TRBJ1-2 | TRBV5-1 | - | TRBD1 | CASSPSQGADGYTF | TGCGCCAGCAGCCCATCCCAGGGGGCTGATGGCTACACCTTC
TRBJ2-5 | TRBV5-5 | - | TRBD2 | CASSLAGAGGLETQYF | TGTGCCAGCAGCTTGGCCGGGGCGGGAGGTCTGGAGACCCAGTACTTC
TRBJ2-7 | TRBV7-9 | - | TRBD1 | CASSTRTGGSYEQYF | TGTGCCAGCAGCACCAGGACAGGGGGGAGCTACGAGCAGTACTTC